A single sample gave rise to the 5 T cell receptor beta chains below, sequenced in a study of blood T cell repertoires in COVID-19. Repertoires were generated with immunoSEQ multiplex PCR, while TCRdb's copy carries only in-frame clones and drops some. This sample has tens of thousands of clones; approximately 92% occur once, and the top ten carry about 6.3%. Sequencing used peripheral blood. The receptors were sampled from a woman aged 60-75 years with active COVID-19.

This chain joins TRBV14 and TRBJ1-3; D unclear. V was shortened by 0 bases and J by 4 bases, with 10 bases between the two germline ends. Germline V gives CDR1 SGHDN, CDR2 FVKESK. The CDR3 has 15 amino acids. Here the CDR3 DNA reads TGTGCCAGCAGCCAAGAACCGGGTACGGGAAACACCATATATTTT. Protein product: CASSQEPGTGNTIYF.

Only one count was recorded for this clone. The chain joins TRBV24-1 to TRBJ2-1; weak D call: TRBD1 (6 bases). The length of the CDR3 is 16 residues. Trimming took off 4 bases at V and 0 bases at J, with 12 bases between the two ends. Germline CDR1 is KGHDR and CDR2 is SFDVKD. CDR3 sequence (DNA): TGTGCCACCAGTGACCCGGACAGCACCTCCTACAATGAGCAGTTCTTC. Translating it yields CATSDPDSTSYNEQFF.

This clone was counted a few times. The chain is built from TRBV19 and TRBJ2-1; 7 bases line up with TRBD1. The CDR3 is 14 amino acids. Looked up from germline, CDR1 is LNHDA and CDR2 is SQIVND (reference sequence). V lost 4 bases and J lost 2; bases outside the gene matches: 2. The CDR3 DNA sequence: TGTGCCAGTAGTAAGCAGGGGGCCTACAATGAGCAGTTCTTC. It yields the protein CASSKQGAYNEQFF. Combining the CDR3 with reference TRBV19 and TRBJ2-1 gives the whole variable domain DGGITQSPKYLFRKEGQNVTLSCEQNLNHDAMYWYRQDPGQGLRLIYYSQIVNDFQKGDIAEGYSVSREKKESFPLTVTSAQKNPTAFYLCASSKQGAYNEQFFGPGTRLTVL.

This clone showed up just once. The CDR3 sequence: CASSEAWTGGAFF. Written as DNA, the CDR3 is TGTGCCAGCAGTGAAGCGTGGACAGGGGGAGCTTTCTTT. This sequence joins TRBV6-1 and TRBJ1-1; 10 nucleotides match TRBD1. The length of the CDR3 is 13 residues. Germline CDR1 is MNHNS and CDR2 is SASEGT. Trimming at V came to 0 bases and at J to 10 bases, leaving 2 bases not matched to a gene.

The rearrangement uses TRBV19 and TRBJ2-4, with 11 nucleotides matching TRBD1. The CDR3 is 19 amino acids. The V segment lost 3 bases and the J segment 2 bases; nucleotides outside the gene matches: 12. The germline gives CDR1 LNHDA, CDR2 SQIVND (reference sequence). The CDR3 is CASSIQRTGGFLPKNIQYF. CDR3 in DNA: TGTGCCAGTAGTATCCAGCGGACAGGGGGCTTCCTTCCCAAAAACATTCAGTACTTC.